This T cell receptor delta chain emerged from a study of TRDV2 sequences in healthy donors (dated by TCRdb to the early 2020s). Notes on the research overall: Some 22 single-cell-derived gamma9delta2 T cell clones spanning the full range of antitumor activity were TCR-sequenced and traced within the bulk repertoire.

Bulk sequencing of complete TCR delta chain (Vdelta2) repertoires was used to follow how often functionally characterized gamma9delta2 T cell clones occurred. The Dutch blood bank was the source from which peripheral blood of anonymous healthy donors was purchased. The gamma9delta2 T cells examined in the study came from the peripheral blood of healthy donors. General study outcomes and caveats: Observed TCRdelta repertoires were highly focused, yet clonotype frequency did not correlate with antitumor functional potential of the respective clone. Several highly reactive clones had TCRdelta clonotypes that appeared rare, since those clonotypes could not be detected in the bulk sequencing data from the donors of those clones.

A word on this clone: Its antigen is unknown. Within one base of it there is no much larger clone, and no base qualities were kept.

Reading the germline V gene gives CDR1 GEAIGNYY and CDR2 EKD. The V end gives up 2 bases and the J end 3 bases, leaving 13 bases in the junction not matched to a gene. From its cysteine to its phenylalanine, the CDR3 spans 17 amino acids. The sequence is cut down to CDR3 DNA, 51 bases in frame from base 1. Library prep was done by PCR. Sequencing relied on an Illumina MiSeq. Processing in the source paper ran as follows. When TRDV repertoire clonotype frequencies were reported, any clonotype that had only a single read was left out. With CATT, TCRdb called clones again from the public reads; duplicate DNA rows were later joined. TCRdb, not the original authors, processed these V and J calls. The table for this sample lists 1,500 to 2,000 delta-chain clones; 16% of them were counted only once. The ten biggest clones cover 65% of the sample.

The V and J genes are TRDV2 and TRDJ1, with 8 central nucleotides matching TRDD3. The specimen sequenced was Vd2+ gamma-delta T cells from blood. This sample's cell subset or site label indicates: TCR Vdelta2-expressing (gamma9delta2) T cells. The receptor was isolated from a human donor in good health. The sequenced DNA: TGTGCCTGTGACATGGGGGATGCGCCTTTCCTGTCCGATAAACTCATCTTT. The encoded protein is CACDMGDAPFLSDKLIF.